Below are 9 T cell receptor beta chains sequenced from a single sample in a study of cytomegalovirus exposure and HLA in healthy donors. PCR employed 60 Vbeta and 13 Jbeta primers. Using immunoSEQ multiplex PCR, the repertoire was profiled, and TCRdb retains in-frame clones only, with some absent. Found here are 100,000 or so clones, approximately 77% of them singletons; the top ten hold less than 5%. Specimen: PBMCs. The source of these receptors is a middle-aged woman in good health and CMV-seronegative.

The V gene is TRBV6-6, the J gene TRBJ1-5, with TRBD1 as a possible D gene (5 bases). Trimming removed 11 bases from V and 0 bases from J, with 17 bases in between. Germline V gene sequence: CDR1 MNHNY, CDR2 SVGAGI (reference sequence). The CDR3 contains 15 residues. CDR3: CAVSEDKNSNQPQHF. The CDR3 DNA reads as TGTGCCGTCTCAGAGGACAAGAATAGCAATCAGCCCCAGCATTTT.

The chain links TRBV30 to TRBJ1-1; unclear D gene. The V and J ends lost 2 bases and 4 bases respectively, with 11 bases between them. From germline, CDR1 is GTSNPN and CDR2 SVGIG (reference sequence). This CDR3 is 13 amino acids long. Written as DNA, the CDR3 is TGTGCCTGGAGTTGGGCAGTAGGCACTGAAGCTTTCTTT. This codes for CAWSWAVGTEAFF.

The V and J genes are TRBV27 and TRBJ1-1; tentative D call: TRBD1 (5 bases). The germline CDR1 and CDR2 sequences are MNHEY and SMNVEV (reference sequence). V shed 3 bases and J shed 1 base, with 12 bases lying between them. This CDR3 is built from 15 residues. CDR3 sequence (DNA): TGTGCCAGCAGTTTTCTTCGACAGAGGAACACTGAAGCTTTCTTT. This encodes CASSFLRQRNTEAFF.

As for this clone: The conserved closing phenylalanine or tryptophan is absent in this CDR3, likely reflecting a read error. J is TRBJ1-5 and V is TRBV6-5; no clear D. Trimming left V 0 bases short and J 5 bases short, with 8 bases between. The length of the CDR3 is 14 residues. The germline V gene has CDR1 MNHEY and CDR2 SVGAGI. As DNA, the CDR3 is TGTGCCAGCAGTTACTCCGGCAGACATCAGCCCCAGCATGTT. Encoded protein: CASSYSGRHQPQHV.

V usage is TRBV5-1 and J usage is TRBJ1-1; 7 bases are shared with TRBD1. The V gene end was trimmed by 7 bases and the J gene end by 2 bases; junction bases not matched to a gene: 8. The CDR3 is 14 residues long. Germline CDR1 reads SGHRS; CDR2 reads YFSETQ. The CDR3 DNA is TGCGCCAGCGGGTTGGGACAGACAAACACTGAAGCTTTCTTT. The encoded protein is CASGLGQTNTEAFF.

The rearrangement links TRBV29-1 to TRBJ1-4; D unresolved. The CDR3 consists of 12 residues. Trimming stripped 4 bases from V and 8 bases from J, with 11 bases between. CDR1 is SQVTM, CDR2 ANQGSEA, per germline. CDR3 residues: CSVGETREKLFF. In DNA, the CDR3 is TGCAGCGTTGGGGAGACCCGGGAAAAACTGTTTTTT.

The table lists this clone with a few counts. The chain employs TRBV5-4 and TRBJ2-4; D is uncertain. Trimming removed 4 bases from V and 6 bases from J, with 14 bases in between. This CDR3 region has 14 residues. CDR1 SGHNT and CDR2 YYREEE come from the germline V gene (reference sequence). CDR3 sequence reads: CASSTGLDVNIQYF. CDR3 bases: TGTGCCAGCAGCACGGGTCTGGATGTAAACATTCAGTACTTC. The whole variable domain, filled in from reference TRBV5-4 and TRBJ2-4, reads ETGVTQSPTHLIKTRGQQVTLRCSSQSGHNTVSWYQQALGQGPQFIFQYYREEENGRGNFPPRFSGLQFPNYSSELNVNALELDDSALYLCASSTGLDVNIQYFGAGTRLSVL.

This clone was seen once. This rearrangement joins TRBV4-1 to TRBJ1-1; no reliable D call. Looked up from germline, CDR1 is MGHRA and CDR2 is YSYEKL. Trimming removed 4 bases from V and 4 bases from J, with 10 bases in between. The CDR3 is made up of 13 amino acids. This chain's CDR3 is CASSLGSSTEAFF. The CDR3 nucleotides read TGCGCCAGCAGCCTCGGGTCTTCCACTGAAGCTTTCTTT.

The CDR3, as DNA: TGTGCCAGCAGTGAAGCGGGTAAGCGGACAGGGAGGAATGGCTACACCTTC. As protein: CASSEAGKRTGRNGYTF. The rearrangement uses TRBV6-4 and TRBJ1-2; 8 positions agree with TRBD1. The CDR3 has 17 amino acids. Trimming cost V 3 bases and J 6 bases; bases outside gene matches: 15. CDR1 is MRHNA and CDR2 is SNTAGT in the germline V gene.